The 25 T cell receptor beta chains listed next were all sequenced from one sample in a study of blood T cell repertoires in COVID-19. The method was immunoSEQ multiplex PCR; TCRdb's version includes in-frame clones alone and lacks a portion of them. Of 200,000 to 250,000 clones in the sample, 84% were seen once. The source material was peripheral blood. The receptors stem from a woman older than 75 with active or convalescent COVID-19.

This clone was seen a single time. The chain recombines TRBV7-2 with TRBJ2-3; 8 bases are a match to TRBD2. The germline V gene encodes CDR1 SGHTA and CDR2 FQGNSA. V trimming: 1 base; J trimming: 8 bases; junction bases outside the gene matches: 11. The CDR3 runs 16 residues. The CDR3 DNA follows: TGTGCCAGCAGCTTAGATGGTAGCGGGGTCTCACGTACGCAGTATTTT. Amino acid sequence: CASSLDGSGVSRTQYF.

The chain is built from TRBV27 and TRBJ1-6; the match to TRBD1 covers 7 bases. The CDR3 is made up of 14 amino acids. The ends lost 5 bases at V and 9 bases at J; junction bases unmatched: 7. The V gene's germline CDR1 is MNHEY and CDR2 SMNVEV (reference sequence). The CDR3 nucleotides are TGTGCCAGCAGTGGGACAGTTTCGTTTTCACCCCTCCACTTT. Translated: CASSGTVSFSPLHF.

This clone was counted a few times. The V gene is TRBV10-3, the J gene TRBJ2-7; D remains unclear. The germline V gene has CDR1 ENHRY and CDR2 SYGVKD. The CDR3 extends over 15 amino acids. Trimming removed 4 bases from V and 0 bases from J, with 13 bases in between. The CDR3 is CAISVLRVTSYEQYF. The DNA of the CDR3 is TGTGCCATCAGTGTACTCCGTGTCACCTCCTACGAGCAGTACTTC.

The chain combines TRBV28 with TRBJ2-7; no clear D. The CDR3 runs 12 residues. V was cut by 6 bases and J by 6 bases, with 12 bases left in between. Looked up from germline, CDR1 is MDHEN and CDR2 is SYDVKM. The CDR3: CASSTFGSEQYF. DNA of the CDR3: TGTGCCAGCAGCACTTTCGGGTCCGAGCAGTACTTC.

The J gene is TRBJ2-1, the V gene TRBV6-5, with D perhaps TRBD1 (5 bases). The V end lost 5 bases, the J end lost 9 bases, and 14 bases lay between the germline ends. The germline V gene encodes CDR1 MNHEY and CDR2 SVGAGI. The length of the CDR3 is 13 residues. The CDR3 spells CASSSRQKGEQFF. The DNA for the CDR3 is TGTGCCAGCAGTAGTCGACAGAAAGGTGAGCAGTTCTTC.

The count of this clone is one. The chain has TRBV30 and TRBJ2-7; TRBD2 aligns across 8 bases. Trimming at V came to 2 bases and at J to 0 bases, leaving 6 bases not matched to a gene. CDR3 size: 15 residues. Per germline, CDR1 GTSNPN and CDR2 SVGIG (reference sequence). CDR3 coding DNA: TGTGCCTGGAGTCCTGGACTAGCTCCCTCCTACGAGCAGTACTTC. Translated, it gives CAWSPGLAPSYEQYF.

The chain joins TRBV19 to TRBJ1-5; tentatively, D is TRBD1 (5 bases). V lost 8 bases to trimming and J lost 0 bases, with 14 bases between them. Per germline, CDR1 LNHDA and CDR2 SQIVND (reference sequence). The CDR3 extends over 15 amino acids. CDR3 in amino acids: CASCGQGHSNQPQHF. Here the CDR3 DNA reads TGTGCCAGTTGTGGCCAGGGCCATAGCAATCAGCCCCAGCATTTT.

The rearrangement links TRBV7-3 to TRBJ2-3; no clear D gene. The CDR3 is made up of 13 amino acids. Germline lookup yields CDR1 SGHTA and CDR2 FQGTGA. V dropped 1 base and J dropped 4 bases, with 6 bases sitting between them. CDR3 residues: CASSLMGADTQYF. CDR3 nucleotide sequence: TGTGCCAGCAGCTTAATGGGCGCAGATACGCAGTATTTT.

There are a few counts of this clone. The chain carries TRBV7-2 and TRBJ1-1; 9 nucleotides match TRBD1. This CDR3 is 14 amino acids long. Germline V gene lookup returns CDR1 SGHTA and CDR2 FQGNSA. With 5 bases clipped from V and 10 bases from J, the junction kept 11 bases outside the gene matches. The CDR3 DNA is TGTGCCAGCAGCCCTCCCGCCAGGACAGGGGTAGCTTTCTTT. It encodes CASSPPARTGVAFF. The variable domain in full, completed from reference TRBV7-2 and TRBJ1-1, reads GAGVSQSPSNKVTEKGKDVELRCDPISGHTALYWYRQSLGQGLEFLIYFQGNSAPDKSGLPSDRFSAERTGGSVSTLTIQRTQQEDSAVYLCASSPPARTGVAFFGQGTRLTVV.

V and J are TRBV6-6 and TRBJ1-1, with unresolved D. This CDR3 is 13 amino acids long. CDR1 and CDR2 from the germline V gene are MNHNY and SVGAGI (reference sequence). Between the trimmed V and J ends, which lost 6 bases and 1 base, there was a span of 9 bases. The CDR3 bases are TGTGCCAGCAGCATTCCAGAGAACACTGAAGCTTTCTTT. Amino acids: CASSIPENTEAFF.

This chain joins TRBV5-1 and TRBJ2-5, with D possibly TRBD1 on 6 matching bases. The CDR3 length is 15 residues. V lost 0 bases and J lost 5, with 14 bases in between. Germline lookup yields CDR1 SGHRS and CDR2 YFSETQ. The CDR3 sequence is CASSLAQGLAETQYF. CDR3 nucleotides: TGCGCCAGCAGCTTGGCTCAGGGGCTGGCCGAGACCCAGTACTTC.

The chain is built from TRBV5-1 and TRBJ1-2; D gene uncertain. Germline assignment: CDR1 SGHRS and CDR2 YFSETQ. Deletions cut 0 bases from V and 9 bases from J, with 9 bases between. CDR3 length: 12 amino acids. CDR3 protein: CASSLDRISYTF. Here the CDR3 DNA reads TGCGCCAGCAGCTTGGACAGAATTAGCTACACCTTC.

The CDR3 bases are TGTGCCAGCAGCTTGGAGTCTCCAGCGGGAGAAAATGAGCAGTTCTTC. Translating gives CASSLESPAGENEQFF. The rearrangement joins TRBV5-4 to TRBJ2-1; 8 bases map to TRBD2. The germline V gene has CDR1 SGHNT and CDR2 YYREEE (reference sequence). This CDR3 is built from 16 residues. Germline trimming cut 0 bases from V and 7 bases from J; bases unmatched to any gene: 9.

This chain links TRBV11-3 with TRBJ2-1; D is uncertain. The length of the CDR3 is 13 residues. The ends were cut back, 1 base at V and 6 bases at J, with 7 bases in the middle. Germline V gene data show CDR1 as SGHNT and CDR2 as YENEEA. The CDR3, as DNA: TGTGCCAGCAGCTTAGTTAGAACCAATGAGCAGTTCTTC. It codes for CASSLVRTNEQFF.

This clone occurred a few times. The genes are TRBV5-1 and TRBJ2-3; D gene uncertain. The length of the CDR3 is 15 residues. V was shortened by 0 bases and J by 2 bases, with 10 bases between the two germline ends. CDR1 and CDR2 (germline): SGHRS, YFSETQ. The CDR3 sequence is CASSLAGTATDTQYF. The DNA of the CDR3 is TGCGCCAGCAGCTTGGCCGGAACAGCCACAGATACGCAGTATTTT.

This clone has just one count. The CDR3 is CASSETPRYEQYF. The CDR3 DNA sequence: TGTGCCAGCTCCGAGACACCACGCTACGAGCAGTACTTC. This rearrangement joins TRBV18 to TRBJ2-7; D not resolved. The CDR3 has 13 amino acids. Trimming pared 6 bases from V and 3 bases from J, leaving 12 bases between. Germline V gene sequence: CDR1 KGHSH, CDR2 LQKENI.

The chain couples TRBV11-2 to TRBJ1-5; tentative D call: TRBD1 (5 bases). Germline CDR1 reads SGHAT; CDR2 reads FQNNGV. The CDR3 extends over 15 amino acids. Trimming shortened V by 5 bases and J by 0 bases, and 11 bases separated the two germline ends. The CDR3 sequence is CASSPGTGSNQPQHF. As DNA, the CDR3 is TGTGCCAGCAGCCCCGGAACAGGTAGCAATCAGCCCCAGCATTTT. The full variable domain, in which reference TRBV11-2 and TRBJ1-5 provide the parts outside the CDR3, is EAGVAQSPRYKIIEKRQSVAFWCNPISGHATLYWYQQILGQGPKLLIQFQNNGVVDDSQLPKDRFSAERLKGVDSTLKIQPAKLEDSAVYLCASSPGTGSNQPQHFGDGTRLSIL.

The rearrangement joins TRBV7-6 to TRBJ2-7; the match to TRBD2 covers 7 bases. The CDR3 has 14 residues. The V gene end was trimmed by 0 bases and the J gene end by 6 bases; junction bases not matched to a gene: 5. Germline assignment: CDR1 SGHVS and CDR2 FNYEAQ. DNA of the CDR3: TGTGCCAGCAGCTTAGCGGGGGAGCGGGGCGAGCAGTACTTC. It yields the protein CASSLAGERGEQYF.

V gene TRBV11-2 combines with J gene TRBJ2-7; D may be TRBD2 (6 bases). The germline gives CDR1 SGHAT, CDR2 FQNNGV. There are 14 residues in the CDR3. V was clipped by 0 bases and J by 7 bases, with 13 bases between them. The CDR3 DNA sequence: TGTGCCAGCAGCTTAGAAGGGATACGGGGGGAGCAGTACTTC. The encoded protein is CASSLEGIRGEQYF. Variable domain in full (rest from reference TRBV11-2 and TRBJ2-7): EAGVAQSPRYKIIEKRQSVAFWCNPISGHATLYWYQQILGQGPKLLIQFQNNGVVDDSQLPKDRFSAERLKGVDSTLKIQPAKLEDSAVYLCASSLEGIRGEQYFGPGTRLTVT.

The CDR3 DNA follows: TGTGCCAGTACCTTTTGGGGAGGCGCCGAGGGAAACACCATATATTTT. This gives the protein CASTFWGGAEGNTIYF. The V call is TRBV19, the J call TRBJ1-3; D ambiguous. Germline V gene sequence: CDR1 LNHDA, CDR2 SQIVND (reference sequence). Deletions cut 7 bases from V and 4 bases from J, with 20 bases between. The CDR3 runs to 16 residues. Using reference TRBV19 and TRBJ1-3 for the parts outside the CDR3, the full variable domain is DGGITQSPKYLFRKEGQNVTLSCEQNLNHDAMYWYRQDPGQGLRLIYYSQIVNDFQKGDIAEGYSVSREKKESFPLTVTSAQKNPTAFYLCASTFWGGAEGNTIYFGEGSWLTVV.

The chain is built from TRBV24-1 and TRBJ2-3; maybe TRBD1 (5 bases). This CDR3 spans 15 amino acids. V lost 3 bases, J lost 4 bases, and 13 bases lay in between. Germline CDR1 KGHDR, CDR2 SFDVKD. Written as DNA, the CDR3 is TGTGCCACCAGTGATCCCCGCCAGGGCGCAGATACGCAGTATTTT. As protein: CATSDPRQGADTQYF.

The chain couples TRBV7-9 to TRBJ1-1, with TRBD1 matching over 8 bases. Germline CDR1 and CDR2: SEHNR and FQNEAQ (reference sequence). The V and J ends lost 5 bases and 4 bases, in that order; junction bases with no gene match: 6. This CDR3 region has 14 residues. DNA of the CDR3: TGTGCCAGCAGCCCAGGACAGGGCAGCACTGAAGCTTTCTTT. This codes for CASSPGQGSTEAFF.

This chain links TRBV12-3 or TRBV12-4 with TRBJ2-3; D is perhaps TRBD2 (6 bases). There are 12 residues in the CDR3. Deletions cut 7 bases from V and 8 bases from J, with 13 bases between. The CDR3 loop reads CASKFGGGTQYF. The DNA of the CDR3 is TGTGCCAGCAAATTCGGGGGAGGTACGCAGTATTTT.

The CDR3 nucleotides read TGTGCCAGCAGCTCCGGGCAGGACAGTACCATATATTTT. Amino acid sequence: CASSSGQDSTIYF. The gene calls are TRBV11-3 and TRBJ1-3; D is possibly TRBD1 (6 bases). The germline V and J ends were trimmed by 4 bases and 10 bases, with 14 bases remaining between them. The CDR3 covers 13 residues. Germline CDR1 and CDR2: SGHNT and YENEEA.

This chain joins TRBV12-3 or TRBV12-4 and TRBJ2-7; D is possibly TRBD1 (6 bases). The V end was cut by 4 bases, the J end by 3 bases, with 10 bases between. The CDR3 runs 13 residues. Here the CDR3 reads CASSSGVIYEQYF. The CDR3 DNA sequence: TGTGCCAGCAGTTCAGGGGTTATCTACGAGCAGTACTTC.